This T cell receptor beta chain was sequenced during a study of cytomegalovirus exposure and HLA in healthy donors. Overall study context: Of the donors genotyped, several hundred in all, 65% to 90% fell in the Caucasian-associated ancestry cluster.

Both 60 Vbeta primers and 13 Jbeta primers went into the PCR. In the original processing: Later reanalysis found 75 million to 95 million unique TCR beta chains, around 9.9 million of them shared. Some clones are missing from TCRdb's copy, which holds only in-frame ones; the method was immunoSEQ multiplex PCR. V, J and clone size derive from that table, while D and trimming were established from the DNA sequence. Found here are under 200,000 clones, roughly 77% of them singletons; the top ten hold 2% to 3%. Concerning this clone itself: Its target is not known.

The study's findings and limits: Reported performance of the classifier showed diagnosis of cytomegalovirus status with high specificity and sensitivity.

The specimen sequenced was PBMCs. The sequence came from a woman between 40 and 50 years old in good health and CMV-seropositive.

DNA for the CDR3: TGCAGCGTTGAGCGGCGGATGAACACTGAAGCTTTCTTT. Amino acid sequence: CSVERRMNTEAFF. The V gene is TRBV29-1, the J gene TRBJ1-1; D remains ambiguous. In germline, CDR1 is SQVTM, CDR2 ANQGSEA. Trimming shortened V by 3 bases and J by 0 bases, and 8 bases separated the two germline ends. CDR3 size: 13 residues.